The 30 T cell receptor beta chains below were found in one sample sequenced in a study of blood T cell repertoires in COVID-19. Assay used: immunoSEQ multiplex PCR; TCRdb lists only in-frame clones, some missing. The table records roughly 100,000 clones, 87% of them present only once. Specimen: peripheral blood. The receptors shown here come from a middle-aged man with active COVID-19.

The chain has TRBV7-9 and TRBJ1-2; 8 positions match TRBD1. Germline-derived CDR1 and CDR2 are SEHNR and FQNEAQ (reference sequence). This CDR3 is 14 amino acids long. The trim removed 1 base at V and 7 bases at J, leaving 5 bases unmatched. The CDR3 loop is CASSLEAGGSGYTF. The DNA of the CDR3 is TGTGCCAGCAGCTTAGAGGCAGGGGGCAGTGGCTACACCTTC.

This clone was observed a few times. V is TRBV4-2 and J is TRBJ2-1, with 14 bases that match TRBD2. From germline, CDR1 is LGHNA and CDR2 YNFKEQ. The CDR3 spans 16 residues. The V and J ends lost 4 bases and 8 bases, in that order; junction bases with no gene match: 7. CDR3 region: CASSPTGTSGGDEQFF. The CDR3 coding sequence is TGTGCCAGCAGCCCTACTGGGACTAGCGGGGGTGATGAGCAGTTCTTC.

This clone was seen once. This sequence joins TRBV12-3 or TRBV12-4 and TRBJ2-3; tentative D call: TRBD2 (5 bases). This CDR3 has 13 amino acids. V lost 3 bases to trimming and J lost 8 bases, with 12 bases between them. The CDR3 DNA reads TGTGCCAGCAGTTTCCCTAGCCCTGGTACGCAGTATTTT. Amino acids: CASSFPSPGTQYF.

The chain is built from TRBV5-6 and TRBJ2-2; TRBD1 might be the D (5 bases). Germline CDR1 is SGHDT and CDR2 is YYEEEE. V was shortened by 5 bases and J by 2 bases, with 10 bases between the two germline ends. The CDR3 runs 14 residues. The CDR3 DNA reads as TGTGCCAGCAGGTCAGGGCCTAACACCGGGGAGCTGTTTTTT. Its translation: CASRSGPNTGELFF.

This rearrangement joins TRBV6-5 to TRBJ1-4, with D maybe TRBD1 (5 bases). V shed 5 bases and J shed 7 bases, with 11 bases lying between them. Germline V gene sequence: CDR1 MNHEY, CDR2 SVGAGI. This CDR3 has 13 residues. The CDR3: CASSRTRIEKLFF. Written as DNA, the CDR3 is TGTGCCAGCAGTAGGACAAGGATTGAAAAACTGTTTTTT.

As concerns this clone: The same CDR3 also results from other DNA sequences found in this sample. The CDR3 region has the DNA TGCAGCGTTGACAGGGGAGGGACTGAAGCTTTCTTT. This sequence encodes CSVDRGGTEAFF. V usage is TRBV29-1 and J usage is TRBJ1-1; a possible D gene is TRBD1 (6 bases). CDR1 is SQVTM, CDR2 ANQGSEA, per germline. The ends were cut back, 3 bases at V and 5 bases at J, with 10 bases in the middle. The CDR3 length is 12 residues.

This chain links TRBV7-2 with TRBJ2-3; D is perhaps TRBD2 (5 bases). The CDR3 runs to 12 residues. Trimming took off 6 bases at V and 3 bases at J, with 7 bases between the two ends. Germline V lookup: CDR1 SGHTA, CDR2 FQGNSA. CDR3 nucleotides: TGTGCCAGCAGGGGAGATACAGATACGCAGTATTTT. It specifies CASRGDTDTQYF.

This clone showed up just once. The chain joins TRBV18 to TRBJ2-3, with D maybe TRBD1 (5 bases). The germline V gene has CDR1 KGHSH and CDR2 LQKENI. The CDR3 is 15 residues long. Trimming took 2 bases from V and 0 from J, leaving 9 bases between them. CDR3 amino acids: CASSPWGGSTDTQYF. CDR3 in DNA: TGTGCCAGCTCACCATGGGGCGGTAGCACAGATACGCAGTATTTT.

V is TRBV9 and J is TRBJ2-3; 8 bases fit TRBD2. CDR1 and CDR2 (germline): SGDLS, YYNGEE. The CDR3 is 15 amino acids. The J segment lost 10 bases and the V segment lost 2 bases, leaving 12 bases of the junction unmatched. CDR3 sequence: CASSVGAVSGEAQYF. CDR3 coding DNA: TGTGCCAGCAGCGTCGGCGCGGTTAGCGGGGAGGCGCAGTATTTT.

The J gene is TRBJ1-4, the V gene TRBV5-1; maybe TRBD1 (6 bases). This CDR3 region has 15 residues. The germline CDR1 and CDR2 sequences are SGHRS and YFSETQ. Trimming removed 4 bases at V and 8 bases at J, with 18 bases between. The CDR3 sequence: CASSPGGARLEKLFF. The CDR3 DNA is TGCGCCAGCAGCCCGGGGGGGGCAAGGTTGGAAAAACTGTTTTTT.

The CDR3 sequence is CASSTGTSEAGELFF. For the CDR3, the DNA is TGCGCCAGCAGCACCGGGACTAGCGAGGCCGGGGAGCTGTTTTTT. The chain uses TRBV5-1 and TRBJ2-2, with 10 bases identical to TRBD2. Germline V lookup: CDR1 SGHRS, CDR2 YFSETQ. This CDR3 comprises 15 residues. V was clipped by 4 bases and J by 6 bases; unmatched bases: 6.

The V gene is TRBV6-5, the J gene TRBJ1-6, with D uncertain. Trimming took 7 bases from V and 7 from J, leaving 14 bases between them. The germline gives CDR1 MNHEY, CDR2 SVGAGI. The length of the CDR3 is 14 residues. CDR3 protein: CASTIARRNSPLHF. In nucleotides, the CDR3 is TGTGCCAGCACAATAGCCAGAAGGAATTCACCCCTCCACTTT.

This clone turned up a few times. The chain joins TRBV7-8 to TRBJ1-6; TRBD1 aligns across 8 bases. This CDR3 comprises 15 residues. V dropped 4 bases and J dropped 10; count of bases not matched to a gene: 9. Germline values: CDR1 SGHVS, CDR2 FQNEAQ. CDR3 sequence (DNA): TGTGCCAGCAGCTCCCCGGGACAGGAGGGATCACCCCTCCACTTT. Its translation is CASSSPGQEGSPLHF.

The chain is built from TRBV5-1 and TRBJ1-1; D ambiguous. CDR3 length: 14 amino acids. Germline V gene data show CDR1 as SGHRS and CDR2 as YFSETQ. Trimming took 4 bases from V and 5 from J, leaving 15 bases between them. The CDR3 reads CASSPTIGSTEAFF. The CDR3 DNA reads as TGCGCCAGCAGCCCTACTATCGGTAGTACTGAAGCTTTCTTT.

The rearrangement links TRBV11-2 to TRBJ2-1, with D tentatively TRBD1 (7 bases). Germline CDR1 reads SGHAT; CDR2 reads FQNNGV. The CDR3 runs 16 residues. Trimming cost V 2 bases and J 0 bases, with 11 bases left between them. CDR3 amino acids: CASSLRGDSSYNEQFF. The CDR3 DNA is TGTGCCAGCAGCTTAAGGGGGGACAGCTCCTACAATGAGCAGTTCTTC.

The chain is built from TRBV2 and TRBJ1-1, with unresolved D. V lost 9 bases to trimming and J lost 1 base, with 3 bases between them. This CDR3 has 10 residues. Looked up from germline, CDR1 is SNHLY and CDR2 is FYNNEI. CDR3 bases: TGTGCCAGACAGAACACTGAAGCTTTCTTT. Its translation: CARQNTEAFF.

The gene calls are TRBV5-4 and TRBJ1-2, with 10 bases that match TRBD1. Germline V gives CDR1 SGHNT, CDR2 YYREEE (reference sequence). V was pared by 6 bases and J by 5 bases, with 7 bases of the junction left unmatched. The CDR3 spans 14 residues. CDR3 loop: CASNPGQGKYGYTF. In nucleotides, the CDR3 is TGTGCCAGCAATCCGGGACAGGGGAAGTATGGCTACACCTTC.

This chain joins TRBV19 and TRBJ2-3, with D possibly matching TRBD2 (5 bases). The CDR3 is 12 residues long. The V gene's germline CDR1 is LNHDA and CDR2 SQIVND (reference sequence). The ends were cut back, 6 bases at V and 5 bases at J, with 9 bases in the middle. For the CDR3, the DNA is TGTGCCAGTAGCCCCGAGGGAGATACGCAGTATTTT. Amino acids: CASSPEGDTQYF.

The chain couples TRBV5-4 to TRBJ2-1; 9 bases map to TRBD2. The germline CDR1 and CDR2 sequences are SGHNT and YYREEE (reference sequence). V dropped 3 bases and J dropped 7; count of bases not matched to a gene: 11. The CDR3 extends over 16 amino acids. The chain's CDR3 is CASSSEAGGLRNEQFF. The DNA for the CDR3 is TGTGCCAGCAGCTCCGAAGCGGGGGGCCTCAGAAATGAGCAGTTCTTC.

The rearrangement uses TRBV20-1 and TRBJ1-2, with unresolved D. V lost 6 bases and J 6 bases, leaving 8 bases between the germline ends. The germline CDR1 and CDR2 sequences are DFQATT and SNEGSKA (reference sequence). The CDR3 length is 10 residues. For the CDR3, the DNA is TGCAGTGCGGACTATCATGGCTACACCTTC. This encodes CSADYHGYTF.

The chain uses TRBV5-6 and TRBJ2-5; 8 bases are shared with TRBD2. CDR3 length: 14 amino acids. V gave up 4 bases and J gave up 1 base; unmatched junction bases: 3. CDR1 SGHDT and CDR2 YYEEEE come from the germline V gene. CDR3 bases: TGTGCCAGCAGCGGAGCGGGGGTCCAAGAGACCCAGTACTTC. Protein product: CASSGAGVQETQYF.

This clone appeared once. The rearrangement uses TRBV19 and TRBJ2-5; 7 bases map to TRBD1. The germline CDR1 and CDR2 sequences are LNHDA and SQIVND (reference sequence). The V segment lost 2 bases and the J segment 5 bases; nucleotides outside the gene matches: 8. This CDR3 is built from 15 residues. CDR3 in DNA: TGTGCCAGTAGTATATCGACAGGGTGGCGGGAGACCCAGTACTTC. Its protein product is CASSISTGWRETQYF.

The J gene is TRBJ2-3, the V gene TRBV2; 8 bases line up with TRBD2. V was clipped by 5 bases and J by 1 base; unmatched bases: 2. This CDR3 is 14 amino acids long. Germline V CDR1 and CDR2: SNHLY, FYNNEI. The chain's CDR3 is CASSISGGTDTQYF. The CDR3 nucleotides are TGTGCCAGCAGTATTAGCGGGGGCACAGATACGCAGTATTTT.

V and J are TRBV19 and TRBJ1-4, with a weak D call TRBD1 (6 bases). Germline V gene data show CDR1 as LNHDA and CDR2 as SQIVND (reference sequence). The CDR3 is 15 amino acids. V lost 5 bases and J lost 7, with 17 bases in between. CDR3 nucleotide sequence: TGTGCCAGTAGTCCATACAGGGTGAGGAGTGAAAAACTGTTTTTT. This sequence encodes CASSPYRVRSEKLFF. Based on the CDR3 plus reference TRBV19 and TRBJ1-4, the full variable domain is DGGITQSPKYLFRKEGQNVTLSCEQNLNHDAMYWYRQDPGQGLRLIYYSQIVNDFQKGDIAEGYSVSREKKESFPLTVTSAQKNPTAFYLCASSPYRVRSEKLFFGSGTQLSVL.

The chain carries TRBV7-2 and TRBJ2-3, with 9 bases aligning to TRBD2. V lost 4 bases to trimming and J lost 9 bases; unmatched junction nucleotides: 5. CDR1 and CDR2 (germline): SGHTA, FQGNSA. The CDR3 extends over 13 amino acids. The CDR3 region is CASSSERGATQYF. DNA of the CDR3: TGTGCCAGCAGCTCCGAGCGGGGGGCCACGCAGTATTTT.

In its sample, this clone was seen once. This rearrangement joins TRBV2 to TRBJ2-2; a possible D gene is TRBD2 (7 bases). Germline CDR1 is SNHLY and CDR2 is FYNNEI. V dropped 8 bases and J dropped 6 bases, with 13 bases sitting between them. CDR3 length: 13 amino acids. CDR3 amino acids: CASAPGGAGELFF. The CDR3, as DNA: TGTGCCAGCGCCCCGGGGGGCGCCGGGGAGCTGTTTTTT.

The chain has TRBV5-1 and TRBJ1-2; 8 nucleotides agree with TRBD1. The V and J ends lost 4 bases and 7 bases, in that order; junction bases with no gene match: 6. The CDR3 runs 13 residues. CDR1 and CDR2 (germline): SGHRS, YFSETQ. The CDR3 DNA is TGCGCCAGCAGCGAGGACAGGGTTGGTGGCTACACCTTC. Translated, it gives CASSEDRVGGYTF.

CDR3 amino acids: CASSQSFYGYTF. CDR3 in DNA: TGTGCCAGCAGCCAATCATTCTATGGCTACACCTTC. V usage is TRBV12-3 or TRBV12-4 and J usage is TRBJ1-2; D gene ambiguous. Trimming took 6 bases from V and 4 from J, leaving 9 bases between them. The CDR3 is made up of 12 amino acids.

This chain uses TRBV6-1 with TRBJ1-5, with D possibly matching TRBD1 (6 bases). V lost 3 bases, J lost 6 bases, and 12 bases lay in between. Germline V gene data show CDR1 as MNHNS and CDR2 as SASEGT. The CDR3 contains 14 residues. The CDR3 DNA reads TGTGCCAGCAGTGACAACAGGGCAGGTCAGCCCCAGCATTTT. Its protein product is CASSDNRAGQPQHF.

The chain has TRBV4-1 and TRBJ1-4; no firm D call. There are 15 residues in the CDR3. Germline V gene sequence: CDR1 MGHRA, CDR2 YSYEKL. V lost 1 base to trimming and J lost 7 bases, with 13 bases between them. Here the CDR3 reads CASSQVLLGSEKLFF. The DNA of the CDR3 is TGCGCCAGCAGCCAAGTCCTACTAGGCAGTGAAAAACTGTTTTTT.